The 18 T cell receptor beta chains below come from one sample, sequenced in a study of tumor-infiltrating lymphocytes in primary liver carcinoma. Using a constant-region primer together with ProtoScript II reverse transcriptase, TCR beta cDNA was made from 500 to 650 ng of total RNA. Sequencing libraries for TCR beta derived from three nested multiplex PCR rounds that used slightly modified ARM-PCR. TRBV1-TRBV30 forward primers paired with a C-beta reverse primer drove the first two PCR rounds, roughly 10 cycles each. TCRdb reanalysed the multiplex PCR reads using MiXCR and keeps one entry per CDR3 protein. This table holds around 210,000 distinct CDR3 sequences, less than 75% found once. Both blood RNA, taken from unsorted whole blood, and germline DNA were extracted. Input material: peripheral blood. The receptors stem from a woman aged 55-70 years with primary liver carcinoma and hepatitis B virus infection.

V usage is TRBV7-9 and J usage is TRBJ2-7, with 10 bases matching TRBD2. The CDR3 is 15 amino acids. Germline CDR1 reads SEHNR; CDR2 reads FQNEAQ (reference sequence). V lost 5 bases and J lost 2; bases outside the gene matches: 6. The CDR3 sequence is CASSQRTSGTYEQYF. The CDR3 nucleotides read TGTGCCAGCAGCCAAAGGACTAGCGGTACCTACGAGCAGTACTTC.

This clonotype was counted between two and nine times. The gene calls are TRBV30 and TRBJ1-1; unclear D gene. This CDR3 spans 15 amino acids. Germline CDR1 and CDR2: GTSNPN and SVGIG (reference sequence). Trimming cost V 4 bases and J 1 base, with 16 bases left between them. Written as DNA, the CDR3 is TGTGCCTGGACACGCAGAGGCTTCCAGAACACTGAAGCTTTCTTT. Residues: CAWTRRGFQNTEAFF. The full variable domain, completed using reference TRBV30 and TRBJ1-1, is SQTIHQWPATLVQPVGSPLSLECTVEGTSNPNLYWYRQAAGRGLQLLFYSVGIGQISSEVPQNLSASRPQDRQFILSSKKLLLSDSGFYLCAWTRRGFQNTEAFFGQGTRLTVV.

With regard to this clonotype: A much larger clone differs by one base, so this may be a read error. The chain uses TRBV6-1 and TRBJ2-1, with TRBD2 matching over 12 bases. The CDR3 is made up of 16 amino acids. CDR1 is MNHNS and CDR2 is SASEGT in the germline V gene. This CDR3 is CASSPLAGGSYNEQSF. In nucleotides, the CDR3 is TGTGCCAGCAGTCCCCTAGCGGGAGGGTCCTACAATGAGCAGTCCTTC.

Of note for this clonotype: This sequence may be a read error, since a much larger clone differs from it by one base. The chain uses TRBV12-3 or TRBV12-4 and TRBJ2-5, with 8 bases identical to TRBD1. The CDR3 length is 15 residues. The DNA for the CDR3 is TGTGTCAGCAGTTTATTATCAGGGGGCGTAGAGACCCAGTACTTC. Translating it yields CVSSLLSGGVETQYF.

This clonotype was seen repeatedly, ten times or more. A read error may explain this, as a much larger clone is one base away. The V call is TRBV5-5, the J call TRBJ1-2, with D possibly TRBD1 on 5 matching bases. Germline lookup yields CDR1 SGHKS and CDR2 YYEKEE (reference sequence). The CDR3 extends over 12 amino acids. Trimming left V 2 bases short and J 3 bases short, with 5 bases between. CDR3 in amino acids: CASSLGDYGYTF. In DNA form, the CDR3 reads TGTGCCAGCAGCTTAGGGGACTATGGCTACACCTTC.

V gene TRBV28 combines with J gene TRBJ2-5; TRBD2 matches at 8 bases. The CDR3 spans 16 residues. The germline CDR1 and CDR2 sequences are MDHEN and SYDVKM. Trimming took 3 bases from V and 5 from J; bases not matched to a gene: 11. CDR3 sequence: CASSLVAGSRRETQYF. The CDR3 bases are TGTGCCAGCAGTTTGGTAGCGGGAAGCCGAAGGGAGACCCAGTACTTC.

This clonotype was seen many times. The chain has TRBV6-1 and TRBJ1-2; 9 positions agree with TRBD1. Germline CDR1 is MNHNS and CDR2 is SASEGT. V shed 1 base and J 8 bases; nucleotides not matched to a gene: 5. CDR3 length: 14 amino acids. CDR3 residues: CASSEGGTGYGYTF. CDR3 in DNA: TGTGCCAGCAGTGAAGGAGGGACAGGGTACGGCTACACCTTC.

By sample share, this clonotype is medium-sized. V and J are TRBV11-2 and TRBJ1-3, with TRBD1 matching 7 bases. The V and J ends lost 5 bases and 4 bases, in that order; junction bases with no gene match: 2. In germline, CDR1 is SGHAT, CDR2 FQNNGV. The CDR3 is 13 residues long. CDR3 sequence (DNA): TGTGCCAGCAGCCGGACAGGAGGAAACACCATATATTTT. Translation: CASSRTGGNTIYF.

On this clonotype: A clone one base away is much larger, so this may be a read error. The rearrangement joins TRBV10-3 to TRBJ1-5; D remains unclear. The germline V gene encodes CDR1 ENHRY and CDR2 SYGVKD. The CDR3 has 14 amino acids. In nucleotides, the CDR3 is TGTGCCATGAGTGAGTCCAGGATGTATCAGCCCCAGCATTTT. Amino acid sequence: CAMSESRMYQPQHF.

The chain recombines TRBV9 with TRBJ1-2; no clear D gene. V was clipped by 10 bases and J by 8 bases, with 12 bases between them. This CDR3 has 10 residues. Germline loops: CDR1 SGDLS, CDR2 YYNGEE. The CDR3 spells CAEKGSGYTF. CDR3 DNA sequence: TGTGCCGAGAAGGGATCCGGCTACACCTTC.

The gene calls are TRBV29-1 and TRBJ2-1; 7 bases fit TRBD2. The V and J ends lost 1 base and 12 bases, in that order; junction bases with no gene match: 12. Germline assignment: CDR1 SQVTM and CDR2 ANQGSEA. The CDR3 is 14 residues long. The CDR3, as DNA: TGCAGCGTTGAAGGGGGGGAGGGGTTTGATGCGCAGTTCTTC. Protein: CSVEGGEGFDAQFF.

Remarks on this clonotype: At one end, the junction sequence differs from germline, possibly due to a read error. This chain links TRBV7-2 with TRBJ2-3; either TRBD1 or TRBD2 may fit D (6 bases each). This CDR3 is built from 10 residues. Germline lookup yields CDR1 SGHTA and CDR2 FQGNSA. The chain's CDR3 is CTSGWGLRDF. CDR3 bases: TGTACTAGCGGCTGGGGGCTGAGGGATTTT.

This rearrangement joins TRBV5-1 to TRBJ2-3; D unclear. V was shortened by 4 bases and J by 2 bases, with 20 bases between the two germline ends. This CDR3 contains 17 residues. From germline, CDR1 is SGHRS and CDR2 YFSETQ. In nucleotides, the CDR3 is TGCGCCAGCAGCCACTCACCTGGCGGCACACCCACAGATACGCAGTATTTT. Amino acids: CASSHSPGGTPTDTQYF.

Comments on this clonotype: With a much larger clone just one base away, this may be a read error. J is TRBJ2-5 and V is TRBV12-5, with TRBD1 matching 9 bases. In germline, CDR1 is LGHNT, CDR2 FRNRAP. The CDR3 is made up of 15 amino acids. The V and J ends lost 5 bases and 0 bases, in that order; junction bases with no gene match: 4. The CDR3 reads CASGLTGGYQETQYF. The CDR3 bases are TGTGCTAGTGGTCTGACAGGGGGGTACCAAGAGACCCAGTACTTC.

A word on this clonotype: A much larger clone is a single base away; this may be a read error. As the CDR3 is not closed by the conserved phenylalanine or tryptophan, this likely results from a read error. The CDR3 region has the DNA TGTGCCATCACAAAGGGGGCTGGAAACACCATATATCTT. Translating it yields CAITKGAGNTIYL. This chain links TRBV6-6 with TRBJ1-3, with TRBD1 as a possible D gene (6 bases). Germline V gives CDR1 MNHNY, CDR2 SVGAGI (reference sequence). V lost 10 bases and J 2 bases, leaving 12 bases between the germline ends. This CDR3 has 13 residues.

This clonotype is a singleton in its sample. CDR3: CASSHRDRVLGFPEAFF. In DNA, the CDR3 is TGTGCCAGCAGCCACCGTGACAGGGTCTTAGGTTTTCCTGAAGCTTTCTTT. The V and J genes are TRBV11-2 and TRBJ1-1, with TRBD1 matching 7 bases. The germline CDR1 and CDR2 sequences are SGHAT and FQNNGV. V trimming: 5 bases; J trimming: 6 bases; junction bases outside the gene matches: 18. This CDR3 is 17 amino acids long. Together with reference TRBV11-2 and TRBJ1-1, the CDR3 gives the full variable domain: EAGVAQSPRYKIIEKRQSVAFWCNPISGHATLYWYQQILGQGPKLLIQFQNNGVVDDSQLPKDRFSAERLKGVDSTLKIQPAKLEDSAVYLCASSHRDRVLGFPEAFFGQGTRLTVV.

With regard to this clonotype: Germline is not matched at one junction end, which may reflect a read error. The genes are TRBV4-1 and TRBJ2-7, with 9 bases fitting TRBD2. The CDR3 contains 12 residues. From germline, CDR1 is MGHRA and CDR2 YSYEKL. CDR3 nucleotides: TGTGCCAGCAACCACTTAGCGGGAGACCAGTACTTC. Translated, it gives CASNHLAGDQYF.

The chain combines TRBV6-2 or TRBV6-3 with TRBJ2-5; D remains ambiguous. The CDR3 runs 13 residues. Germline CDR1 and CDR2: MNHEY and SVGEGT. V was shortened by 6 bases and J by 4 bases, with 12 bases between the two germline ends. The CDR3, as DNA: TGTGCCAGCAGCCCCCCCCCTGGAGAGACCCAGTACTTC. It is translated as CASSPPPGETQYF.